Each of the 14 T cell receptor beta chains below was sequenced from the same sample in a study of patients and donors after allogeneic stem cell transplantation. In TCRdb, the RT-PCR reads were re-called with MiXCR into one record per CDR3 protein. The sample holds around 200,000 distinct CDR3 sequences, about 37% seen once. The sequenced material came from blood, either unsorted or a sorted T cell fraction (not recorded which). The receptors were sampled from a human donor who was either an allogeneic HSCT recipient or a stem cell or donor lymphocyte infusion donor (not recorded which). It is not recorded whose cells these are; they may come from a transplant donor.

The chain links TRBV5-1 to TRBJ1-5; 7 nucleotides line up with TRBD1. The trim removed 4 bases at V and 4 bases at J, leaving 5 bases unmatched. Germline assignment: CDR1 SGHRS and CDR2 YFSETQ. The CDR3 covers 14 residues. The CDR3 protein is CASSISGGNQPQHF. The CDR3, as DNA: TGCGCCAGCAGCATATCAGGGGGAAATCAGCCCCAGCATTTT.

This clonotype has only a few counts. The chain has TRBV4-3 and TRBJ2-3, with D possibly TRBD1 on 5 matching bases. V was cut by 3 bases and J by 5 bases, with 9 bases left in between. The CDR3 spans 13 residues. Per germline, CDR1 LGHNA and CDR2 YSLEER. In DNA form, the CDR3 reads TGCGCCAGCAGCCATGGCAGGGTAGATACGCAGTATTTT. Encoded protein: CASSHGRVDTQYF.

V is TRBV7-7 and J is TRBJ2-3, with TRBD1 as a possible D gene (6 bases). The CDR3 covers 17 residues. V lost 1 base to trimming and J lost 2 bases, with 16 bases between them. Germline V lookup: CDR1 SSHAT, CDR2 FNYEAQ (reference sequence). The CDR3 DNA is TGTGCCAGCAGCTTAGACCTTCCGGGACATACCACAGATACGCAGTATTTT. Amino acid sequence: CASSLDLPGHTTDTQYF. Looking up the rest from reference TRBV7-7 and TRBJ2-3 gives the full variable domain: GAGVSQSPRYKVTKRGQDVTLRCDPISSHATLYWYQQALGQGPEFLTYFNYEAQPDKSGLPSDRFSAERPEGSISTLTIQRTEQRDSAMYRCASSLDLPGHTTDTQYFGPGTRLTVL.

The table lists this clonotype with many counts. The J gene is TRBJ1-5, the V gene TRBV29-1; D uncertain. This CDR3 spans 13 amino acids. The ends were cut back, 6 bases at V and 4 bases at J, with 13 bases in the middle. Germline V CDR1 and CDR2: SQVTM, ANQGSEA. CDR3 sequence (DNA): TGCAGCGTCCAGGCCGCCCTAAATCAGCCCCAGCATTTT. Its protein product is CSVQAALNQPQHF.

This sequence joins TRBV6-6 and TRBJ2-7; D possibly corresponds to TRBD2 (6 bases). The CDR3 is 13 residues long. The ends were cut back, 1 base at V and 7 bases at J, with 11 bases in the middle. Germline values: CDR1 MNHNY, CDR2 SVGAGI (reference sequence). CDR3 amino acids: CASSYLPGDEQYF. The CDR3 nucleotides are TGTGCCAGCAGTTACTTGCCGGGGGATGAGCAGTACTTC.

The chain employs TRBV5-1 and TRBJ1-5; D remains ambiguous. The CDR3 covers 10 residues. Trimming left V 8 bases short and J 4 bases short, with 4 bases between. Germline-derived CDR1 and CDR2 are SGHRS and YFSETQ. The CDR3 loop is CARSNQPQHF. In nucleotides, the CDR3 is TGCGCCAGGTCGAATCAGCCCCAGCATTTT.

The count of this clonotype is one. V gene TRBV23-1 combines with J gene TRBJ2-5; D call uncertain. TRBV23-1 is given ORF status, its function remaining uncertain. This CDR3 spans 14 amino acids. Trimming took 1 base from V and 5 from J, leaving 11 bases between them. CDR3 in amino acids: CASSQLGFGETQYF. The CDR3 DNA sequence: TGCGCCAGCAGTCAATTAGGTTTTGGGGAGACCCAGTACTTC.

The gene calls are TRBV9 and TRBJ2-1; D remains unclear. CDR1 and CDR2 from the germline V gene are SGDLS and YYNGEE. With 4 bases removed from V and 4 bases from J, the gap between germline ends came to 12 bases. CDR3 length equals 14 residues. CDR3 residues: CASSPTMWYNEQFF. The CDR3 DNA is TGTGCCAGCAGCCCCACGATGTGGTACAATGAGCAGTTCTTC.

The rearrangement joins TRBV6-6 to TRBJ1-2; a weak D match, TRBD1 (6 bases). CDR1 and CDR2 from the germline V gene are MNHNY and SVGAGI (reference sequence). The CDR3 consists of 15 residues. Trimming left V 0 bases short and J 8 bases short, with 16 bases between. The CDR3 bases are TGTGCCAGCAGTTACTCCGGGGGACAAACCGGGGGCTACACCTTC. Translated, it gives CASSYSGGQTGGYTF.

V usage is TRBV29-1 and J usage is TRBJ1-3; D is uncertain. There are 14 residues in the CDR3. Trimming left V 1 base short and J 4 bases short, with 11 bases between. Germline CDR1 SQVTM, CDR2 ANQGSEA. The CDR3 loop is CSVEGDPGGNTIYF. DNA for the CDR3: TGCAGCGTTGAAGGTGACCCTGGAGGAAACACCATATATTTT.

The chain employs TRBV18 and TRBJ2-7; a weak D match, TRBD1 (6 bases). Trimming left V 3 bases short and J 3 bases short, with 9 bases between. The CDR3 is 13 amino acids. The germline gives CDR1 KGHSH, CDR2 LQKENI. CDR3 sequence: CASSPADSYEQYF. For the CDR3, the DNA is TGTGCCAGCTCACCGGCGGACAGCTACGAGCAGTACTTC.

The chain carries TRBV28 and TRBJ2-7; 7 positions agree with TRBD1. Germline CDR1 reads MDHEN; CDR2 reads SYDVKM. V gave up 6 bases and J gave up 2 bases; unmatched junction bases: 7. The CDR3 is 14 residues long. The CDR3 region has the DNA TGTGCCAGCAGCAGAGGACAGGTGGCCTACGAGCAGTACTTC. This sequence encodes CASSRGQVAYEQYF.

This chain joins TRBV6-6 and TRBJ1-2; TRBD1 might be the D (5 bases). V lost 0 bases, J lost 2 bases, and 10 bases lay in between. CDR1 is MNHNY, CDR2 SVGAGI, per germline (reference sequence). This CDR3 is built from 15 residues. The CDR3 loop reads CASSYSGTGNYGYTF. CDR3 coding DNA: TGTGCCAGCAGTTACTCGGGGACGGGGAACTATGGCTACACCTTC.

This clonotype was recorded many times. The chain carries TRBV6-6 and TRBJ1-2; D is ambiguous. The germline V gene encodes CDR1 MNHNY and CDR2 SVGAGI (reference sequence). The CDR3 runs to 11 residues. Trimming left V 10 bases short and J 3 bases short, with 9 bases between. The CDR3 region is CATQFYYGYTF. In DNA, the CDR3 is TGTGCCACCCAATTTTACTATGGCTACACCTTC.